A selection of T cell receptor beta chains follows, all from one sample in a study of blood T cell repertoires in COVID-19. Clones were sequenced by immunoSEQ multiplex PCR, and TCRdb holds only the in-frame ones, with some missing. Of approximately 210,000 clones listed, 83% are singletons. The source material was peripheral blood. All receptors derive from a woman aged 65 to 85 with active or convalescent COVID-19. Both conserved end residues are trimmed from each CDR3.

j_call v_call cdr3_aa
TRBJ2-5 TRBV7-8 ASSLEGVRETQY
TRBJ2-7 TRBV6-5 ASESHTGSQY
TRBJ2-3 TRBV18 ASSPPVTDTQY
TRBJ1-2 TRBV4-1 ASSPRPYDEGGYT
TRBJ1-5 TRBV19 ASSIPGRHQPQH
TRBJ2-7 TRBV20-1 SARGVAGVIEQY
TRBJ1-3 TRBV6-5 ASSLQGTGGNTIY
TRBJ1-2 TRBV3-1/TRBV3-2 ASSTGGVYGYT
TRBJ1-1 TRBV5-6 ASSSKSTGGTEAF
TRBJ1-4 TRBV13 ASSFTRRRWGEKLF
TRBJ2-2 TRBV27 ASRFSRFTGELF
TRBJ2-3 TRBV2 ASRRDRSTDTQY
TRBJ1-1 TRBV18 ASSNTGEPEAF
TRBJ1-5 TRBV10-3 AIAGVGQPQH
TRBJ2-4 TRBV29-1 SVEVAGGPKNIQY
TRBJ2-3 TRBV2 ASSDWGLAGGTDTQY
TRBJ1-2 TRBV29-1 SVEVLNYGYT
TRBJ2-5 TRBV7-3 ASSSGTSPFQETQY
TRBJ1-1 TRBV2 ASSEGGRRAF
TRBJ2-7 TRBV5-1 ASSDRQGAYGEQY
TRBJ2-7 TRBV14 ASSQGPSTIEQY
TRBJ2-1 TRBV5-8 ASSTTSREVQF
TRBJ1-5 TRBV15 ATSRDGGAANQPQH
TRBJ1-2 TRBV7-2 ASSLDRGGGYT
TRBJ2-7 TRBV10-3 AISESISASYEQY
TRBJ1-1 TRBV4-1 ASSQGSQGWWTEAF
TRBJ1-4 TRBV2 ASSDLRQAISNEKLF
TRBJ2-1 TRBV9 ASSVVERAYEQF
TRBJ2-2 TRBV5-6 ASSRLEGELF
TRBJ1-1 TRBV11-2 ASSFDRMNTEAF
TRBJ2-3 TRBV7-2 ASSQYSDTQY
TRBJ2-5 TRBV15 ATSALDYIFGETQY
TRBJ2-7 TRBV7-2 ASSLGRELSYEQY
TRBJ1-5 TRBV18 ASSPPNNQPQH
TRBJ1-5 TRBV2 ASSSGWENQPQH
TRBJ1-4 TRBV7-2 ASSLGQGYEKLF
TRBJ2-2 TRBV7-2 ASSQAQNTGELF
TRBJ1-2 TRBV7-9 ASSRGGYGYT
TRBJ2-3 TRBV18 ASSLGRIGKDTQY
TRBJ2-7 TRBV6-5 ASVGSREQY
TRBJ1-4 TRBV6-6 ATRDRGEEKLF
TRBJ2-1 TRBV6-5 ASSWDNRRENEQF
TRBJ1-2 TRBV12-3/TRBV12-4 ASSLGQGYGYT
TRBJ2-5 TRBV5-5 ASSPQVETQY
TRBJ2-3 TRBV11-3 ASSPAFRASGMNTQY
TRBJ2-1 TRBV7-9 ASTLRSSGYNEQF
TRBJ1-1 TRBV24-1 ATSEGQGATEAF
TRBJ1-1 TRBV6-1 ASSEGQGGTEAF
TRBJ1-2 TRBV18 ASSPIEPGQGMGGYT
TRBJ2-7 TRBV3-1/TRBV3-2 ASSQIAAGGEQY
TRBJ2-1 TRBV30 AWNTGTGGNEQF
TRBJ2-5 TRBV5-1 ASSQGSRGETQY
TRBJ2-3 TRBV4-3 ASSQEGSTGAQY
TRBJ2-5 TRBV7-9 ASSPGGGAQETQY
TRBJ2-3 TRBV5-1 ASSEGLTDTQY